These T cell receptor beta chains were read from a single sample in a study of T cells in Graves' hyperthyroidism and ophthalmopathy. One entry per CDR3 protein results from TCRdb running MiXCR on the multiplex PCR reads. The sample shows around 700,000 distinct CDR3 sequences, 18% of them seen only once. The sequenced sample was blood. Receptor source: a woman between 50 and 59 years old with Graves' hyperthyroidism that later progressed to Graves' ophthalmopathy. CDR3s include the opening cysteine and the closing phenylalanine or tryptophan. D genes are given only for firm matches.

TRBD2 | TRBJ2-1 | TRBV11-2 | CASSLDLAGGLENEQFF
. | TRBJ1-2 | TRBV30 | CAWSATSENGYTF
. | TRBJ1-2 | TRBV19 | CASSIGFQINYGYTF
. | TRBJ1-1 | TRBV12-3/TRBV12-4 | CASSLYEGTEAFF
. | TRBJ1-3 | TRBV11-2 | CASSRQFPGNTIYF
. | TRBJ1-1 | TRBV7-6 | CASSPTDPGLTGTEAFF
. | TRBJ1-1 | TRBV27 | CASSSSYILNTEAFF
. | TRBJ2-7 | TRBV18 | CASSPSHEQYF
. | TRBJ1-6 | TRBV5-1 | CASSLVFPRALNSPLHF
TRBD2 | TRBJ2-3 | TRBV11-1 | CASRSTGLAGYSKQYF
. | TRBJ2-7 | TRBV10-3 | CAISLGRPKEQYF
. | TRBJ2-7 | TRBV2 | CASRVQGRGNEQYF
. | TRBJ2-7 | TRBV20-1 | CSARPASSLPYEQYF
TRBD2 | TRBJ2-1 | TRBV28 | CASSAGLAVYNEQFF
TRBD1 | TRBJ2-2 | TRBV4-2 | CASSHHRMGQSAGELFF
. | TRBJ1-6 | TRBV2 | CASSESPSPLHF
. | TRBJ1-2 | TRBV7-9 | CASSFRTTSETYTF
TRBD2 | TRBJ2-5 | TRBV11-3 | CASSRQGLAGSEETQYF
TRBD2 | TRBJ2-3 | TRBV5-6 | CASSQTGGYATDTQYF
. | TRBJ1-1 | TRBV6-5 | CASSYSRVRVEAFF
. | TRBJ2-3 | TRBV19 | CASSIEGTLSTDTQYF
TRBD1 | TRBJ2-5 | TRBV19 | CASSIGTGIEETQYF
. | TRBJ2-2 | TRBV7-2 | CASSFWEAGELFF
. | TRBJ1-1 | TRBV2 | CASRTIKEAFF
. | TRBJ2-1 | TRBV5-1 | CASSPTLTANEQFF
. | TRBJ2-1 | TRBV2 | CASRRPAYNEQFF
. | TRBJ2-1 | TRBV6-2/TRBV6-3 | CASSYGASTREQFF
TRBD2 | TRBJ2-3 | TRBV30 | CAWSLAAGVNTQYF